The source of this TCR beta chain is a study of neurological immune-mediated disorders (dated 2019 in TCRdb). Turning to the overall study: Of the roughly 34 multiple sclerosis patients, some 31 had relapsing-remitting MS and 3 had secondary progressive MS. Peripheral blood TCR-beta repertoires from HTLV-I-associated myelopathy (HAM/TSP) patients, multiple sclerosis patients and healthy controls were compared by UMI-based sequencing. The cohort was made up of approximately 69 subjects, consisting of some 15 HAM/TSP patients, around 35 multiple sclerosis patients and around 20 healthy controls. Alongside PBMC samples, the set of 80 to 130 TCR-beta libraries contained longitudinal samples, technical triplicates, and paired CD4+ and CD8+ T-cell subsets that had been sorted.

Overall study results and their limits: TCR clonal expansion was greatest in HAM/TSP patients and smallest in MS patients, who ranked below even healthy controls. In phylogenetic analysis, the repertoires of 18 of 34 MS patients grouped into a cluster of related CDR3 sequences, which suggests a possible signature at the repertoire level. No identical CDR3 amino acid sequences were shared among expanded clones across subjects, suggesting private TCR-beta repertoires in all groups. No association of the MS cluster with clinical or MRI features was observed, and the need for larger cohorts was stated by the authors.

For sorted-subset TCR libraries, 1 million sorted CD4+ or CD8+ T cells were used. Multiple sclerosis patients were enrolled in a US clinical protocol evaluating disease progression by magnetic resonance imaging. Peripheral blood was subjected to Ficoll-Hypaque density gradient centrifugation to isolate PBMCs, which were then cryopreserved in liquid nitrogen. The study also sequenced paired sorted CD4+ and CD8+ subsets from healthy controls, HAM/TSP patients and MS patients. cDNA synthesis used template-switch 5'RACE with a primer carrying a 10-nucleotide random unique molecular identifier tagging each TCR transcript. Every sequencing run covered 15-18 subjects and yielded more than 180 million TCR-beta sequences. The RNeasy kit was used to extract total RNA. The KAPA Real-time Library Amplification kit was used to amplify TCR-beta VDJ regions with primers for the TCR constant region and the 5'RACE anchor. Sample indexes and Illumina adaptors were added in a first PCR, and a second PCR then increased library yield. After Ampure bead purification, the TCR product of roughly 650 bp was size-selected on a 2% E-gel SizeSelection system. Before pooling, library quality was assessed on a Bioanalyzer, concentration was determined with Qubit, and library quantification was performed with the Kapa Library Quantification kit. An Illumina HiSeq 2500 sequenced the libraries paired-end 2 x 150 bp. To increase sequence diversity, about 24-32% phiX was spiked into each library pool. As for how the authors treated the data: Quality-filtered reads were processed with the UMI-based MiGEC pipeline, and over 85% of raw TCR sequences were removed by the MiGEC pipeline during error correction. IMGT germline references were used for alignment of VDJ genes, and clonotypes were defined by a unique CDR3 amino acid sequence together with V-J genes. Clonal expansion, Shannon diversity, and CDR3 relatedness (CalcPairwiseDistances, ClusterSamples) were evaluated with VDJtools, and phylogenetic trees were built with CLCbio workbench. Using coefficient-of-variation modelling across technical triplicates, the study counted a clone as expanded if it had at least 8 unique UMIs. The public sequencing data were trimmed at Q25 with fastp and processed into clonotypes with MiXCR by TCRdb, which kept only in-frame beta chains. Each CDR3 protein appears once, grouped with its most common genes and DNA. These V and J calls derive from TCRdb rather than the authors' analysis. In all, the sample holds tens of thousands of distinct CDR3 sequences, and just under 4% of those were seen once. 1.9% of the sample comes from the top ten.

There are many counts of this clonotype. Its binding antigen is unknown. There are no base qualities to consult, and no much larger clone falls within one base. V gives up 5 bases and J gives up 4 bases, and the segment between their germline ends measures 11 bases. As encoded in the germline V gene, CDR1 is SQVTM while CDR2 is ANQGSEA. From the cysteine through the phenylalanine, the CDR3 covers 12 amino acids. The DNA shown is the 36-base CDR3, in frame from base 1. Rearrangement joined TRBV29-1 to TRBJ1-2; 5 matching bases give a weak D call of TRBD1. The source of this sequence is a woman between 40 and 55 years old with multiple sclerosis. The sequencing input was CD4+ T cells from blood. The DNA sequence follows: TGCAGCGTTAAGAACCAGGGCTATGGCTACACCTTC. Its protein product is CSVKNQGYGYTF.